These 5 T cell receptor beta chains came from one sample sequenced in a study of T-cell reconstitution after alpha-beta-depleted transplantation in children (TCRdb year 2016). Libraries came from PCR. These reads were obtained on an Illumina HiSeq 2500. TCR libraries were prepared with molecular barcoding, using unique molecular identifiers to normalize TCRbeta repertoire quantification. The raw public data were reprocessed by TCRdb itself: fastp quality trimming at Q25, MiXCR clonotype calling, in-frame beta chains only. Rows with a matching CDR3 protein are joined into one entry that keeps the most common DNA and genes. This sample comprises about 440,000 distinct CDR3 sequences, around two fifths of them detected only once. Roughly 27% of the sample is held by the ten biggest clonotypes. The treatment or condition label here, explained by the study, means: allogeneic hematopoietic cell transplantation with graft depleted of TCRalphabeta T cells and CD19 B cells.

The input for sequencing was PBMCs, taken before TCRalphabeta/CD19-depleted stem cell transplant. These receptors originate from a girl aged 2-10 years with aplastic anemia, due to receive a stem cell transplant.

This clonotype was observed a handful of times. The genes are TRBV5-5 and TRBJ1-1; perhaps TRBD1 as D (6 bases). The CDR3 is 15 residues long. Per the germline V gene, CDR1 is SGHKS and CDR2 is YYEKEE (reference sequence). V was cut by 0 bases and J by 3 bases, with 12 bases left in between. The CDR3 reads CASSLGGGQDTEAFF. For the CDR3, the DNA is TGTGCCAGCAGCTTGGGCGGGGGGCAGGACACTGAAGCTTTCTTT.

There are many counts of this clonotype. The V call is TRBV29-1, the J call TRBJ2-4; D uncertain. This CDR3 region has 15 residues. Trimming left V 1 base short and J 3 bases short, with 13 bases between. The germline V gene has CDR1 SQVTM and CDR2 ANQGSEA. The chain's CDR3 is CSVEAPGVIKNIQYF. CDR3 DNA: TGCAGCGTTGAAGCCCCTGGGGTGATCAAAAACATTCAGTACTTC. Full variable domain (remainder filled in from reference TRBV29-1 and TRBJ2-4): SAVISQKPSRDICQRGTSLTIQCQVDSQVTMMFWYRQQPGQSLTLIATANQGSEATYESGFVIDKFPISRPNLTFSTLTVSNMSPEDSSIYLCSVEAPGVIKNIQYFGAGTRLSVL.

This rearrangement joins TRBV12-3 or TRBV12-4 to TRBJ2-1; possibly TRBD2 for D (5 bases). The CDR3 is 15 residues long. Trimming shortened V by 5 bases and J by 0 bases, and 11 bases separated the two germline ends. CDR3 in amino acids: CASSKDSSSYNEQFF. The CDR3 nucleotides read TGTGCCAGCAGTAAGGACTCGAGCTCCTACAATGAGCAGTTCTTC.

This clonotype was picked up many times. This rearrangement joins TRBV12-3 or TRBV12-4 to TRBJ2-1, with 14 bases that match TRBD2. The CDR3 sequence is 15 residues long. The junction had 3 bases not matched to a gene; V was cut back by 6 bases and J by 5 bases. The CDR3 loop reads CASRRLAGGDNEQFF. CDR3 sequence (DNA): TGTGCCAGCAGAAGACTAGCGGGAGGGGACAATGAGCAGTTCTTC.

This clonotype was found many times. The chain couples TRBV15 to TRBJ1-1; the D gene is possibly TRBD1 (5 bases). V was trimmed by 3 bases and J by 1 base, leaving 6 bases between them. Germline-derived CDR1 and CDR2 are LNHNV and YYDKDF (reference sequence). CDR3 length: 13 amino acids. CDR3 in amino acids: CATSSQGNTEAFF. In DNA form, the CDR3 reads TGTGCCACCAGCAGCCAGGGGAACACTGAAGCTTTCTTT.